This entry lists 21 T cell receptor beta chains sequenced from one sample in a study of blood T cell repertoires in COVID-19. The table came from immunoSEQ multiplex PCR; TCRdb's copy has only in-frame clones and leaves some out. The table includes fewer than 85,000 clones, around 83% detected once. The sequencing sample was made of peripheral blood. The receptor source for this set is a woman aged 55-70 years with acute or convalescent COVID-19.

The rearrangement uses TRBV19 and TRBJ2-1; 14 positions agree with TRBD2. Germline V gene lookup returns CDR1 LNHDA and CDR2 SQIVND (reference sequence). The V segment lost 3 bases and the J segment 7 bases; nucleotides outside the gene matches: 8. The CDR3 spans 17 residues. The CDR3 DNA follows: TGTGCCAGTAGTATTATGACTAGCGGGAGGGCCGCGAATGAGCAGTTCTTC. Its translation is CASSIMTSGRAANEQFF.

The chain uses TRBV4-2 and TRBJ2-6; tentative D call: TRBD1 (6 bases). CDR1 and CDR2 from the germline V gene are LGHNA and YNFKEQ. Between the trimmed V and J ends, which lost 3 bases and 4 bases, there was a span of 19 bases. CDR3 length: 18 amino acids. The CDR3 nucleotides are TGTGCCAGCAGCCAGGACCCTAACAGGGTCCCCGGGGCCAACGTCCTGACTTTC. Amino acids: CASSQDPNRVPGANVLTF.

This clone has only one observation. The rearrangement joins TRBV11-2 to TRBJ1-2; D may be TRBD1 (6 bases). Per germline, CDR1 SGHAT and CDR2 FQNNGV. There are 13 residues in the CDR3. V was clipped by 3 bases and J by 4 bases, with 9 bases between them. CDR3 protein: CASSFGTLYGYTF. The CDR3 DNA reads TGTGCCAGCAGCTTCGGGACACTCTATGGCTACACCTTC.

V and J are TRBV11-3 and TRBJ2-3, with D possibly being TRBD2 (7 bases). The CDR3 runs to 16 residues. V lost 2 bases, J lost 5 bases, and 17 bases lay in between. Germline assignment: CDR1 SGHNT and CDR2 YENEEA. The CDR3 nucleotides read TGTGCCAGCAGCTTAATCCGGGGGGCGTCGAGAGATACGCAGTATTTT. This codes for CASSLIRGASRDTQYF.

The chain couples TRBV9 to TRBJ2-1; D is perhaps TRBD2 (6 bases). The CDR3 has 17 residues. CDR1 SGDLS and CDR2 YYNGEE come from the germline V gene. With 0 bases removed from V and 3 bases from J, the gap between germline ends came to 16 bases. The CDR3 protein is CASSVEPAVADYNEQFF. CDR3 DNA: TGTGCCAGCAGCGTAGAGCCCGCAGTAGCGGACTACAATGAGCAGTTCTTC.

This chain uses TRBV5-5 with TRBJ2-5; perhaps TRBD2 as D (5 bases). CDR1 and CDR2 (germline): SGHKS, YYEKEE (reference sequence). The CDR3 is made up of 16 amino acids. Trimming pared 2 bases from V and 0 bases from J, leaving 14 bases between. CDR3 amino acids: CASSFSGRTYQETQYF. In DNA, the CDR3 is TGTGCCAGCAGCTTTTCGGGCAGGACTTACCAAGAGACCCAGTACTTC.

This clone was counted once. The chain carries TRBV4-1 and TRBJ2-5, with D tentatively TRBD1 (5 bases). CDR3 length: 14 amino acids. CDR1 is MGHRA, CDR2 YSYEKL, per germline. Trimming stripped 0 bases from V and 5 bases from J, with 10 bases between. The CDR3 DNA reads TGCGCCAGCAGCCAAGACAGGGTTGTCGAGACCCAGTACTTC. Translation: CASSQDRVVETQYF.

This chain links TRBV5-4 with TRBJ2-7, with D possibly TRBD2 on 7 matching bases. V was trimmed by 3 bases and J by 3 bases, leaving 13 bases between them. CDR1 and CDR2 (germline): SGHNT, YYREEE (reference sequence). This CDR3 is 14 amino acids long. The CDR3 reads CASSSQGTNYEQYF. The CDR3 DNA sequence: TGTGCCAGCAGCTCCCAGGGGACTAACTACGAGCAGTACTTC.

The chain combines TRBV19 with TRBJ1-2; TRBD1 matches at 7 bases. With V trimmed by 9 bases and J by 5 bases, 12 bases remained unmatched. The CDR3 runs 14 residues. CDR1 and CDR2 from the germline V gene are LNHDA and SQIVND (reference sequence). The CDR3: CASTEGGAGYGYTF. Written as DNA, the CDR3 is TGTGCCAGCACCGAAGGGGGCGCGGGATATGGCTACACCTTC.

The V and J genes are TRBV7-6 and TRBJ1-1; perhaps TRBD1 as D (5 bases). The CDR3 extends over 15 amino acids. V shed 0 bases and J shed 3 bases, with 11 bases lying between them. Germline V gene sequence: CDR1 SGHVS, CDR2 FNYEAQ. The CDR3 spells CASSLASGIDTEAFF. The CDR3 DNA reads TGTGCCAGCAGCTTAGCGTCAGGGATTGACACTGAAGCTTTCTTT.

The genes are TRBV29-1 and TRBJ2-3; tentatively, D is TRBD1 (6 bases). Trimming removed 3 bases at V and 6 bases at J, with 19 bases between. CDR1 is SQVTM, CDR2 ANQGSEA, per germline. The CDR3 is 15 amino acids. The CDR3 DNA sequence: TGCAGCGTTGATGGTCGGACAGAGGGTGTGGATACGCAGTATTTT. The encoded protein is CSVDGRTEGVDTQYF.

This clone was seen just once. The chain uses TRBV24-1 and TRBJ1-3; D perhaps matches TRBD1 (6 bases). Per the germline V gene, CDR1 is KGHDR and CDR2 is SFDVKD. The CDR3 runs to 16 residues. The V and J ends lost 1 base and 4 bases respectively, with 13 bases between them. The CDR3: CATSDFRDMGGNTIYF. CDR3 bases: TGTGCCACCAGTGATTTTAGGGACATGGGCGGAAACACCATATATTTT.

The chain combines TRBV5-4 with TRBJ1-4; D is unresolved. The V gene lost 1 base and the J gene lost 0 bases, with 4 bases spanning the gap. The CDR3 loop spans 14 amino acids. In germline, CDR1 is SGHNT, CDR2 YYREEE (reference sequence). The CDR3 protein is CASSLSATNEKLFF. In DNA, the CDR3 is TGTGCCAGCAGCTTGTCGGCAACTAATGAAAAACTGTTTTTT.

The V call is TRBV5-1, the J call TRBJ1-6; D is unresolved. Per germline, CDR1 SGHRS and CDR2 YFSETQ. The V end was cut by 4 bases, the J end by 9 bases, with 17 bases between. The CDR3 sequence is 15 residues long. The CDR3 is CASSTRPNEGSPLHF. The CDR3 DNA follows: TGCGCCAGCAGCACTAGACCGAATGAGGGTTCACCCCTCCACTTT.

The chain recombines TRBV9 with TRBJ1-1, with a tentative D call TRBD1 (5 bases). The CDR3 is made up of 16 amino acids. V was trimmed by 1 base and J by 0 bases, leaving 13 bases between them. Germline loops: CDR1 SGDLS, CDR2 YYNGEE. DNA for the CDR3: TGTGCCAGCAGCGTATTGACAGCTCAGATGAACACTGAAGCTTTCTTT. Amino acid sequence: CASSVLTAQMNTEAFF.

The chain joins TRBV7-2 to TRBJ1-3; D call uncertain. Germline CDR1 reads SGHTA; CDR2 reads FQGNSA. This CDR3 has 15 residues. Trimming removed 2 bases at V and 2 bases at J, with 10 bases between. For the CDR3, the DNA is TGTGCCAGCAGCTTATACCCAGAAACTGGAAACACCATATATTTT. Encoded protein: CASSLYPETGNTIYF.

This rearrangement joins TRBV10-3 to TRBJ1-6; no clear D gene. The CDR3 has 12 residues. Germline V gene lookup returns CDR1 ENHRY and CDR2 SYGVKD. V lost 11 bases and J lost 10, with 15 bases in between. CDR3 amino acids: CASSGDRSPLHF. The CDR3 region has the DNA TGTGCCTCGTCCGGGGATCGGTCACCCCTCCACTTT.

V and J are TRBV5-5 and TRBJ1-2; the D gene is possibly TRBD1 (6 bases). The CDR3 contains 14 residues. With 5 bases removed from V and 4 bases from J, the gap between germline ends came to 15 bases. Germline CDR1 is SGHKS and CDR2 is YYEKEE (reference sequence). In nucleotides, the CDR3 is TGTGCCAGCAGGCCAGGGGAGTACGCCTATGGCTACACCTTC. It yields the protein CASRPGEYAYGYTF.

This sequence joins TRBV29-1 and TRBJ1-2; 9 bases align to TRBD1. This CDR3 spans 13 amino acids. Germline CDR1 is SQVTM and CDR2 is ANQGSEA. Trimming at V came to 6 bases and at J to 3 bases, leaving 5 bases not matched to a gene. The CDR3 loop reads CSVVDRGDYGYTF. The CDR3 DNA is TGCAGCGTGGTCGACAGGGGGGACTATGGCTACACCTTC.

V is TRBV30 and J is TRBJ1-4, with 10 positions matching TRBD1. The CDR3 has 13 amino acids. V shed 8 bases and J 5 bases; nucleotides not matched to a gene: 5. CDR1 GTSNPN and CDR2 SVGIG come from the germline V gene (reference sequence). The CDR3 loop is CALWTGGNEKLFF. DNA of the CDR3: TGTGCCCTATGGACAGGGGGAAATGAAAAACTGTTTTTT.

The rearrangement uses TRBV30 and TRBJ1-2, with TRBD1 matching over 9 bases. CDR3 length equals 15 residues. Germline trimming cut 4 bases from V and 2 bases from J; bases unmatched to any gene: 8. In germline, CDR1 is GTSNPN, CDR2 SVGIG (reference sequence). The CDR3 nucleotides are TGTGCCTGGAACCCGGGACAGGGATCGAACTATGGCTACACCTTC. Its translation is CAWNPGQGSNYGYTF. Based on the CDR3 plus reference TRBV30 and TRBJ1-2, the full variable domain is SQTIHQWPATLVQPVGSPLSLECTVEGTSNPNLYWYRQAAGRGLQLLFYSVGIGQISSEVPQNLSASRPQDRQFILSSKKLLLSDSGFYLCAWNPGQGSNYGYTFGSGTRLTVV.